This T cell receptor beta chain emerged from a study of T cell repertoires in cytomegalovirus infection. Study at large: CMV epitopes used comprised recently identified HLA-C-restricted ones and well-studied HLA-B-restricted ones. Through public TCR beta signatures, both CMV infection and matching HLA type were indicated.

TCRdb reanalysed the reads using MiXCR and keeps one entry per CDR3 protein. The table lists about 310,000 distinct CDR3 sequences, 25% of them singletons, with roughly 15% in the top ten. V lost 1 base and J 8 bases, leaving 9 bases between the germline ends. The CDR3 has 13 amino acids. Germline assignment: CDR1 MDHEN and CDR2 SYDVKM. As to this clonotype: What it binds is not known.

Study conclusions and caveats: Predominance within the ex vivo response was attributable to HLA-C-restricted CMV-specific TCR beta clonotypes.

The receptor comes from a human donor in good health (CMV status not recorded). Some clones in this sample may be carry-over from other donors' samples. This rearrangement joins TRBV28 to TRBJ2-1; D gene ambiguous. Sequencing used cultured PBMCs, obtained from culture after CMV antigen stimulation. CDR3 coding DNA: TGTGCCAGCAGTTTATTCTTGGTCGATGAGCAGTTCTTC. Encoded protein: CASSLFLVDEQFF.